This T cell receptor (beta chain) stems from a study of human T cells and chemical hapten exposure. At the level of the study: 2% DPC was applied to 2 cm by 2 cm of upper inner arm skin for sensitization. Whole-study findings and limits: The number of TCRs over 1 in 1000 frequency stayed unchanged after DPC.

This clonotype occurred a few times. The target antigen is unknown. Germline CDR1 reads DFQATT; CDR2 reads SNEGSKA (reference sequence). The CDR3 covers 14 residues. V was clipped by 6 bases and J by 3 bases, with 15 bases between them. Time point reported: patch test 1, 2 weeks after DPC sensitization. Indicated treatment: therapeutic diphenylcyclopropenone sensitization with weekly scalp DPC. Attachment of unique molecular identifiers to individual cDNA molecules was performed in the library. The authors' processing: Per sample, the median was around 100,000 TCRs, with values from about 22,000 to 700,000. TCRdb ran MiXCR on the RACE reads and lists one entry per CDR3 protein. The authors' filters were not applied to this entry. This sample yields around 380,000 distinct CDR3 sequences, of which approximately 5% are seen a single time; approximately 2.1% belongs to the top ten.

The TCR sequence derives from a woman in her 50s with alopecia areata. Some clones in this sample may be carry-over from other donors' samples. The chain is built from TRBV20-1 and TRBJ2-1, with D possibly TRBD1 on 5 matching bases. Here the sequenced sample was whole blood, taken in connection with sensitization to the hapten diphenylcyclopropenone (DPC). The CDR3 loop reads CSARTGAGYNEQFF. In DNA, the CDR3 is TGCAGTGCCCGCACTGGGGCCGGCTACAATGAGCAGTTCTTC.